Below, 18 T cell receptor beta chains from the same sample are listed, as sequenced in a study of blood T cells in healthy people across ages. Through a sample-barcoded 5' primer and a J-beta primer mix, a second PCR was run for roughly 7 to 12 cycles. Each CDR3 protein is one row after TCRdb ran MiXCR on the 5' RACE reads. The repertoire includes 1.4 million or so distinct CDR3 sequences, about 42% of them detected once, and about 4% sits in the top ten. The specimen sequenced was blood. Every receptor here comes from a woman aged 18-29 years in good health.

This clonotype has a handful of counts. The genes are TRBV7-9 and TRBJ2-7; maybe TRBD2 (6 bases). CDR1 SEHNR and CDR2 FQNEAQ come from the germline V gene (reference sequence). The CDR3 is made up of 14 amino acids. V lost 5 bases to trimming and J lost 2 bases, with 13 bases between them. Written as DNA, the CDR3 is TGTGCCAGCAGCGTGCGGGACGGTCCCTACGAGCAGTACTTC. It encodes CASSVRDGPYEQYF. Using reference TRBV7-9 and TRBJ2-7 for the parts outside the CDR3, the full variable domain is DTGVSQNPRHKITKRGQNVTFRCDPISEHNRLYWYRQTLGQGPEFLTYFQNEAQLEKSRLLSDRFSAERPKGSFSTLEIQRTEQGDSAMYLCASSVRDGPYEQYFGPGTRLTVT.

This clonotype came up a few times. The genes are TRBV20-1 and TRBJ2-1; the D gene is possibly TRBD2 (5 bases). Germline CDR1 is DFQATT and CDR2 is SNEGSKA (reference sequence). V was clipped by 2 bases and J by 10 bases, with 12 bases between them. This CDR3 comprises 12 residues. The CDR3 DNA reads TGCAGTGCTAGAACGGACTCTCCGGAGCAGTTCTTC. Amino acid sequence: CSARTDSPEQFF.

This clonotype came up a few times. The V and J genes are TRBV20-1 and TRBJ2-7, with 10 bases that match TRBD1. The length of the CDR3 is 15 residues. V shed 5 bases and J 7 bases; nucleotides not matched to a gene: 14. Germline V CDR1 and CDR2: DFQATT, SNEGSKA (reference sequence). This CDR3 is CSAPLGQGVMVEQYF. The DNA for the CDR3 is TGCAGTGCTCCGCTCGGACAGGGGGTTATGGTGGAGCAGTACTTC.

This clonotype was counted a few times. The V gene is TRBV11-1, the J gene TRBJ2-7; unclear D gene. V lost 0 bases and J lost 3, with 6 bases in between. Germline loops: CDR1 SGHAT, CDR2 FQDESV (reference sequence). CDR3 size: 13 residues. CDR3: CASSLAAHYEQYF. The CDR3 region has the DNA TGTGCCAGCAGCTTAGCGGCACACTACGAGCAGTACTTC. Supplemented by reference TRBV11-1 and TRBJ2-7, the full variable domain reads EAEVAQSPRYKITEKSQAVAFWCDPISGHATLYWYRQILGQGPELLVQFQDESVVDDSQLPKDRFSAERLKGVDSTLKIQPAELGDSAMYLCASSLAAHYEQYFGPGTRLTVT.

V and J are TRBV7-2 and TRBJ2-2; unclear D gene. Looked up from germline, CDR1 is SGHTA and CDR2 is FQGNSA. This CDR3 comprises 14 residues. Trimming stripped 5 bases from V and 4 bases from J, with 11 bases between. The CDR3 DNA sequence: TGTGCCAGCAGCCCGTACAGTGCCACCGGGGAGCTGTTTTTT. Protein product: CASSPYSATGELFF.

This sequence joins TRBV28 and TRBJ2-1; 7 nucleotides line up with TRBD1. Germline-derived CDR1 and CDR2 are MDHEN and SYDVKM. The CDR3 extends over 16 amino acids. Trimming at V came to 0 bases and at J to 4 bases, leaving 6 bases not matched to a gene. The chain's CDR3 is CASSLWGRGIYNEQFF. The DNA for the CDR3 is TGTGCCAGCAGTTTATGGGGCAGGGGGATTTACAATGAGCAGTTCTTC.

J is TRBJ1-3 and V is TRBV29-1; D may be TRBD1 (5 bases). Trimming took 7 bases from V and 4 from J, leaving 14 bases between them. This CDR3 region has 13 residues. Germline lookup yields CDR1 SQVTM and CDR2 ANQGSEA. CDR3 in amino acids: CSARGPYGNTIYF. The CDR3 DNA reads TGCAGCGCCCGGGGACCGTACGGAAACACCATATATTTT.

This clonotype turned up a few times. The V and J genes are TRBV5-1 and TRBJ2-4, with TRBD2 identical over 8 bases. Near its end, the DNA agrees better with TRBJ2-7, so the J call may be wrong. The CDR3 covers 17 residues. Germline CDR1 and CDR2: SGHRS and YFSETQ. As DNA, the CDR3 is TGCGCCAGCAGCTTGGGCGCGGCGGGGGGAAACTCCTACGAGCAGTACTTC. This gives the protein CASSLGAAGGNSYEQYF.

This clonotype was picked up a small number of times. This rearrangement joins TRBV6-5 to TRBJ2-7; 9 bases are a match to TRBD2. V lost 0 bases, J lost 2 bases, and 5 bases stayed unmatched. The CDR3 has 16 amino acids. Per the germline V gene, CDR1 is MNHEY and CDR2 is SVGAGI. DNA of the CDR3: TGTGCCAGCAGTTACTCGGCGGGAGGGTTAGCCTACGAGCAGTACTTC. Translating it yields CASSYSAGGLAYEQYF.

This clonotype was found a few times. This rearrangement joins TRBV4-2 to TRBJ1-1; tentatively, D is TRBD1 (5 bases). This CDR3 spans 13 amino acids. Germline CDR1 is LGHNA and CDR2 is YNFKEQ. V was shortened by 3 bases and J by 7 bases, with 12 bases between the two germline ends. CDR3 sequence: CASSQITGIEAFF. The CDR3 region has the DNA TGTGCCAGCAGCCAGATCACAGGTATTGAAGCTTTCTTT.

The chain has TRBV28 and TRBJ1-2; 7 bases fit TRBD1. V lost 3 bases to trimming and J lost 0 bases; unmatched junction nucleotides: 13. The CDR3 loop spans 18 amino acids. Germline CDR1 MDHEN, CDR2 SYDVKM. The CDR3 is CASSFTENPGQSNYGYTF. The CDR3 nucleotides are TGTGCCAGCAGTTTCACCGAAAACCCGGGACAGTCTAACTATGGCTACACCTTC.

J is TRBJ2-1 and V is TRBV11-2; 8 positions agree with TRBD1. This CDR3 has 13 amino acids. In germline, CDR1 is SGHAT, CDR2 FQNNGV. V shed 1 base and J 13 bases; nucleotides not matched to a gene: 6. In nucleotides, the CDR3 is TGTGCCAGCAGCTTAGTTCGGGACAGGATTCAGTTCTTC. Encoded protein: CASSLVRDRIQFF.

The V call is TRBV4-1, the J call TRBJ1-3, with TRBD1 matching over 8 bases. Germline V CDR1 and CDR2: MGHRA, YSYEKL. J gave up 6 bases and V 4 bases, and 8 bases lay outside the gene matches. There are 15 residues in the CDR3. CDR3 bases: TGCGCCAGCAGCCCACTACCGGGACAGGTAAACACCATATATTTT. Amino acid sequence: CASSPLPGQVNTIYF.

J is TRBJ2-7 and V is TRBV19; possibly TRBD2 for D (5 bases). CDR1 is LNHDA and CDR2 is SQIVND in the germline V gene (reference sequence). The CDR3 covers 16 residues. Trimming removed 5 bases at V and 7 bases at J, with 24 bases between. CDR3 region: CASSLTLAGLTNEQYF. CDR3 DNA: TGTGCCAGTAGTCTCACTTTGGCGGGCCTAACCAATGAGCAGTACTTC. The full variable domain, with the rest looked up from reference TRBV19 and TRBJ2-7, is DGGITQSPKYLFRKEGQNVTLSCEQNLNHDAMYWYRQDPGQGLRLIYYSQIVNDFQKGDIAEGYSVSREKKESFPLTVTSAQKNPTAFYLCASSLTLAGLTNEQYFGPGTRLTVT.

The J gene is TRBJ1-2, the V gene TRBV5-6; 8 bases match TRBD1. There are 16 residues in the CDR3. After removal of 4 bases from V and 4 bases from J, the junction contained 12 bases not matched to a gene. Germline-derived CDR1 and CDR2 are SGHDT and YYEEEE. CDR3 coding DNA: TGTGCCAGCAGCCCCTGGGACAGGTCCTTTTTCTATGGCTACACCTTC. Amino acids: CASSPWDRSFFYGYTF.

J is TRBJ1-6 and V is TRBV28, with D possibly matching TRBD1 (6 bases). The CDR3 extends over 12 amino acids. In germline, CDR1 is MDHEN, CDR2 SYDVKM. V was shortened by 8 bases and J by 8 bases, with 10 bases between the two germline ends. In nucleotides, the CDR3 is TGTGCCAGCGGCAACAGGGATTCACCCCTCCACTTT. Protein sequence: CASGNRDSPLHF.

This clonotype was seen more than once but under ten times. V gene TRBV29-1 combines with J gene TRBJ2-7, with D perhaps TRBD2 (5 bases). From germline, CDR1 is SQVTM and CDR2 ANQGSEA. Trimming took off 1 base at V and 4 bases at J, with 17 bases between the two ends. This CDR3 region has 15 residues. This chain's CDR3 is CSVEAPRGISYEQYF. CDR3 nucleotide sequence: TGCAGCGTTGAAGCCCCCCGGGGAATAAGTTACGAGCAGTACTTC.

This clonotype was observed at least ten times. The J gene is TRBJ2-3, the V gene TRBV10-3; 8 positions match TRBD1. The trim removed 6 bases at V and 4 bases at J, leaving 9 bases unmatched. Germline CDR1 is ENHRY and CDR2 is SYGVKD. The CDR3 sequence is 15 residues long. The CDR3 region has the DNA TGTGCCATCAGGGGGACAGGCAGAAGCGCAGATACGCAGTATTTT. Translating gives CAIRGTGRSADTQYF.